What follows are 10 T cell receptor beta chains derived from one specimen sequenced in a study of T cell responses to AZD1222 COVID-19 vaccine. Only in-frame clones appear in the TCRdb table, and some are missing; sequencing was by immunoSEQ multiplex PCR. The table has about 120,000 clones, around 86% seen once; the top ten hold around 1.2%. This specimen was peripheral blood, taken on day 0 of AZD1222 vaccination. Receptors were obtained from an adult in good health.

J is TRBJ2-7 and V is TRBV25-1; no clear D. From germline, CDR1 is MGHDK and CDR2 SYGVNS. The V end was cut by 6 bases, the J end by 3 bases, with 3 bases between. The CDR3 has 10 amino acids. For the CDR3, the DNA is TGTGCCAGCAGAGACTACGAGCAGTACTTC. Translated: CASRDYEQYF.

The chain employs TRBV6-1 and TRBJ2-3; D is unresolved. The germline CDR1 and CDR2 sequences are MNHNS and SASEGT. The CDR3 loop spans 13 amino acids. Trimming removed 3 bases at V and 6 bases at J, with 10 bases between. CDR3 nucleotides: TGTGCCAGCAGTGAGACCCCAAAGGATACGCAGTATTTT. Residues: CASSETPKDTQYF.

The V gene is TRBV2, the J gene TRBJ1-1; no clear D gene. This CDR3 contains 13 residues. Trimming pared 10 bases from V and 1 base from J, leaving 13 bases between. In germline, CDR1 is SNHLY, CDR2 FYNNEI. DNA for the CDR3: TGTGCCACCCCGGAGGGCACGAACACTGAAGCTTTCTTT. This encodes CATPEGTNTEAFF.

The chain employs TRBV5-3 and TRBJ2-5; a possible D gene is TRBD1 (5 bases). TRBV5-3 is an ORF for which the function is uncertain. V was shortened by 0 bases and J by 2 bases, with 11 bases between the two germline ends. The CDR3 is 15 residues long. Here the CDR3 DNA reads TGTGCCAGAAGCTTGGGGGCCGGACAACAAGAGACCCAGTACTTC. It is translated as CARSLGAGQQETQYF.

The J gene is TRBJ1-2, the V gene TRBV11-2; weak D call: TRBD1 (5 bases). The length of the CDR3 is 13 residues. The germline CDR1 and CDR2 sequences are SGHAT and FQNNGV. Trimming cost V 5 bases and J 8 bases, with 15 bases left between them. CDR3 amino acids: CASSHQSGGGYTF. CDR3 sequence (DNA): TGTGCCAGCAGCCACCAGTCCGGGGGGGGCTACACCTTC.

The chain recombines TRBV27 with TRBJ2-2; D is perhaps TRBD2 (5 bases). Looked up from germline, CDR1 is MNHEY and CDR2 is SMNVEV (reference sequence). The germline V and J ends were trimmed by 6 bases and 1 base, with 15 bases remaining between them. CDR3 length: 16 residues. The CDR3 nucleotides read TGTGCCAGCAGGGATCCCCGCGGGCTGAACACCGGGGAGCTGTTTTTT. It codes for CASRDPRGLNTGELFF.

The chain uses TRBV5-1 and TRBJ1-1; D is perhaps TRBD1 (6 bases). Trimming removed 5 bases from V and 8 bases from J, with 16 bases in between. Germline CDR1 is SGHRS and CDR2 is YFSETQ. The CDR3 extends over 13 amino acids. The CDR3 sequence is CASRPPGATEAFF. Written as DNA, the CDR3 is TGCGCCAGCAGACCCCCGGGGGCGACCGAAGCTTTCTTT.

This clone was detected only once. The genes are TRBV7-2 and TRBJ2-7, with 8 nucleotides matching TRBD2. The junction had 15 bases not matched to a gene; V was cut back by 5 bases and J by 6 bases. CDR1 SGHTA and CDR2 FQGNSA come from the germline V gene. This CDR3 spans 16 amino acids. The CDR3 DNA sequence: TGTGCCAGCAGCCGGGGTGATGTGCGGGGGGTTGGCGAGCAGTACTTC. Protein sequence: CASSRGDVRGVGEQYF. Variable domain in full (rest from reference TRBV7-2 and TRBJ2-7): GAGVSQSPSNKVTEKGKDVELRCDPISGHTALYWYRQSLGQGLEFLIYFQGNSAPDKSGLPSDRFSAERTGGSVSTLTIQRTQQEDSAVYLCASSRGDVRGVGEQYFGPGTRLTVT.

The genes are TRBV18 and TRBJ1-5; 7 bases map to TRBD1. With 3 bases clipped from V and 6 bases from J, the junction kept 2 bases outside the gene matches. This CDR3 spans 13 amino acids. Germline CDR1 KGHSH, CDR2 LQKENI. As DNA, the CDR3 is TGTGCCAGCTCACCCGACAGGGCTCAGCCCCAGCATTTT. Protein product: CASSPDRAQPQHF.

The CDR3 region is CASSLGGPGHEQYF. The CDR3, as DNA: TGTGCCAGCAGCTTAGGGGGACCAGGGCACGAGCAGTACTTC. J is TRBJ2-7 and V is TRBV7-6, with D perhaps assigned TRBD1 or TRBD2 (5 bases each). V lost 1 base and J lost 5, with 12 bases in between. In germline, CDR1 is SGHVS, CDR2 FNYEAQ. The CDR3 totals 14 residues.